What follows are 28 T cell receptor beta chains derived from one specimen sequenced in a study of cytomegalovirus exposure and HLA in healthy donors. Assay used: immunoSEQ multiplex PCR; TCRdb lists only in-frame clones, some missing. Here the sample spans some 45,000 clones, 92% being singletons. Sequenced sample: PBMCs. These receptor sequences come from a man aged 18 to 30 in good health and CMV-seronegative.

The V and J genes are TRBV5-1 and TRBJ1-2; D gene unclear. Trimming left V 0 bases short and J 3 bases short, with 6 bases between. This CDR3 has 13 residues. Germline CDR1 and CDR2: SGHRS and YFSETQ. This CDR3 is CASSLGVDYGYTF. The CDR3 DNA is TGCGCCAGCAGCTTGGGTGTCGACTATGGCTACACCTTC.

This chain connects TRBV5-1 to TRBJ2-7; TRBD2 matches at 12 bases. Germline trimming cut 7 bases from V and 2 bases from J; bases unmatched to any gene: 7. Germline lookup yields CDR1 SGHRS and CDR2 YFSETQ. The CDR3 length is 15 residues. CDR3 loop: CASGLTSGSPYEQYF. The CDR3 region has the DNA TGCGCCAGCGGCCTGACTAGCGGGAGCCCCTACGAGCAGTACTTC.

The chain is built from TRBV19 and TRBJ1-4; D unclear. V was trimmed by 5 bases and J by 0 bases, leaving 10 bases between them. Germline lookup yields CDR1 LNHDA and CDR2 SQIVND (reference sequence). The CDR3 runs to 15 residues. The CDR3 DNA follows: TGTGCCAGTAGTGTTTACGGTGCAACTAATGAAAAACTGTTTTTT. As protein: CASSVYGATNEKLFF.

The chain combines TRBV21-1 with TRBJ1-4. TRBV21-1 constitutes a pseudogene. The CDR3 sequence is 13 residues long. The CDR3 sequence: CASSKWRGEKLFF. CDR3 nucleotides: TGTGCCAGCAGCAAATGGAGGGGTGAAAAACTGTTTTTT.

The chain is built from TRBV11-1 and TRBJ2-1; TRBD1 matches at 10 bases. This CDR3 has 16 amino acids. Germline V gene data show CDR1 as SGHAT and CDR2 as FQDESV (reference sequence). V dropped 8 bases and J dropped 4; count of bases not matched to a gene: 11. The CDR3 region is CASSGGQGPVYNEQFF. The CDR3 region has the DNA TGTGCCAGCTCGGGGGGACAGGGGCCCGTATACAATGAGCAGTTCTTC.

The J gene is TRBJ2-1, the V gene TRBV5-6, with D perhaps matching TRBD2 (6 bases). The ends were cut back, 7 bases at V and 6 bases at J, with 11 bases in the middle. The CDR3 is made up of 12 amino acids. Per the germline V gene, CDR1 is SGHDT and CDR2 is YYEEEE. The CDR3 nucleotides are TGTGCCAGCTTCGGGAGAGGCAATGAGCAGTTCTTC. It is translated as CASFGRGNEQFF.

The gene calls are TRBV27 and TRBJ2-1; D may be TRBD2 (5 bases). The CDR3 has 12 residues. The V end lost 5 bases, the J end lost 9 bases, and 11 bases lay between the germline ends. CDR1 MNHEY and CDR2 SMNVEV come from the germline V gene (reference sequence). The CDR3 spells CASSPLGGEQFF. For the CDR3, the DNA is TGTGCCAGCAGTCCTCTAGGAGGTGAGCAGTTCTTC.

This clone has just one count. The CDR3 sequence: CASREQGAEKLFF. Written as DNA, the CDR3 is TGTGCCAGCAGGGAGCAGGGGGCTGAAAAACTGTTTTTT. The V and J genes are TRBV6-1 and TRBJ1-4, with 8 bases identical to TRBD1. V trimming: 6 bases; J trimming: 7 bases; junction bases outside the gene matches: 4. The CDR3 is 13 residues long. CDR1 MNHNS and CDR2 SASEGT come from the germline V gene.

V is TRBV28 and J is TRBJ2-7; 12 nucleotides match TRBD2. The J segment lost 1 base and the V segment lost 6 bases, leaving 1 base of the junction unmatched. In germline, CDR1 is MDHEN, CDR2 SYDVKM. The CDR3 runs 14 residues. This CDR3 reads CASSGLAGSYEQYF. For the CDR3, the DNA is TGTGCCAGCAGCGGACTAGCGGGGTCCTACGAGCAGTACTTC.

The CDR3 is CASSGGTGPNTEAFF. For the CDR3, the DNA is TGCGCCAGCAGCGGGGGGACAGGGCCGAACACTGAAGCTTTCTTT. V is TRBV5-1 and J is TRBJ1-1; 9 bases map to TRBD1. Germline values: CDR1 SGHRS, CDR2 YFSETQ. J lost 1 base, V lost 4 bases, and 5 bases had no gene match. The CDR3 has 15 residues.

The chain uses TRBV29-1 and TRBJ1-5; 8 nucleotides agree with TRBD1. The CDR3 runs 13 residues. V trimming: 5 bases; J trimming: 1 base; junction bases outside the gene matches: 1. Germline loops: CDR1 SQVTM, CDR2 ANQGSEA. The CDR3 DNA sequence: TGCAGCGTTAGGACAGGGAGCAATCAGCCCCAGCATTTT. Translated, it gives CSVRTGSNQPQHF.

This clone has a handful of counts. The CDR3 nucleotides are TGTGCCAGCAGTCGCGACAGCTACAATGAGCAGTTCTTC. It specifies CASSRDSYNEQFF. The chain links TRBV6-6 to TRBJ2-1; D perhaps matches TRBD1 (5 bases). The CDR3 is 13 amino acids. Per the germline V gene, CDR1 is MNHNY and CDR2 is SVGAGI (reference sequence). Trimming removed 5 bases from V and 3 bases from J, with 8 bases in between.

V and J are TRBV5-1 and TRBJ2-1, with a possible D match to TRBD1 (5 bases). Looked up from germline, CDR1 is SGHRS and CDR2 is YFSETQ. V lost 4 bases and J 0 bases, leaving 11 bases between the germline ends. The CDR3 has 15 residues. CDR3 DNA sequence: TGCGCCAGCAGCCCAACAGGACCCTCCTACAATGAGCAGTTCTTC. Amino acids: CASSPTGPSYNEQFF.

The chain joins TRBV7-8 to TRBJ2-1, with 7 bases lining up with TRBD1. Germline loops: CDR1 SGHVS, CDR2 FQNEAQ. CDR3 length equals 15 residues. V was clipped by 4 bases and J by 0 bases; unmatched bases: 3. This chain's CDR3 is CASSSRDSSYNEQFF. As DNA, the CDR3 is TGTGCCAGCAGCTCACGGGACAGCTCCTACAATGAGCAGTTCTTC.

This clone was observed once. The chain links TRBV21-1 to TRBJ2-7; the DNA was not compared with TRBD1, the D call given in the table. TRBV21-1 represents a pseudogene. This CDR3 spans 14 amino acids. In DNA, the CDR3 is TGTGCCAGCAGGAGGGACAGGACCTCCTACGAGCAGTACTTC. As protein: CASRRDRTSYEQYF.

This clone has only a few counts. This sequence joins TRBV2 and TRBJ1-5; 7 positions agree with TRBD1. The CDR3 runs to 13 residues. The ends lost 7 bases at V and 3 bases at J; junction bases unmatched: 3. CDR1 and CDR2 from the germline V gene are SNHLY and FYNNEI. CDR3 DNA sequence: TGTGCCAGCATTGGACAGGTCAATCAGCCCCAGCATTTT. Its translation: CASIGQVNQPQHF.

The rearrangement joins TRBV4-1 to TRBJ2-7; 9 bases map to TRBD1. Germline-derived CDR1 and CDR2 are MGHRA and YSYEKL. This CDR3 region has 16 residues. The V gene end was trimmed by 0 bases and the J gene end by 6 bases; junction bases not matched to a gene: 9. The CDR3 loop reads CASSQDRRTGAGEQYF. CDR3 DNA sequence: TGCGCCAGCAGCCAAGATCGCCGGACAGGGGCCGGCGAGCAGTACTTC.

This chain uses TRBV5-1 with TRBJ1-6; D ambiguous. V was trimmed by 0 bases and J by 6 bases, leaving 10 bases between them. CDR1 is SGHRS and CDR2 is YFSETQ in the germline V gene. The CDR3 sequence is 15 residues long. The CDR3 sequence is CASSLGGRINSPLHF. CDR3 in DNA: TGCGCCAGCAGCTTGGGAGGGCGGATTAATTCACCCCTCCACTTT.

This rearrangement joins TRBV19 to TRBJ1-5, with 7 bases fitting TRBD1. The germline CDR1 and CDR2 sequences are LNHDA and SQIVND (reference sequence). CDR3 length equals 14 residues. V was pared by 4 bases and J by 5 bases, with 5 bases of the junction left unmatched. The chain's CDR3 is CASSSRQGHQPQHF. The CDR3 region has the DNA TGTGCCAGTAGTAGTAGACAGGGTCATCAGCCCCAGCATTTT.

V usage is TRBV6-4 and J usage is TRBJ1-2, with TRBD1 matching over 9 bases. The CDR3 contains 14 residues. With V trimmed by 6 bases and J by 7 bases, 9 bases remained unmatched. The germline CDR1 and CDR2 sequences are MRHNA and SNTAGT. As DNA, the CDR3 is TGTGCCAGCAGCTCGACAGGGGGGGCCGGTGGCTACACCTTC. Encoded protein: CASSSTGGAGGYTF.

This clone is a singleton in its sample. CDR3 bases: TGTGCCAGCAGCTTAGTATCAGGGTCAAACACCGGGGAGCTGTTTTTT. This sequence encodes CASSLVSGSNTGELFF. The chain carries TRBV7-9 and TRBJ2-2; possibly TRBD1 for D (5 bases). The CDR3 length is 16 residues. The germline V and J ends were trimmed by 1 base and 2 bases, with 11 bases remaining between them. Germline CDR1 is SEHNR and CDR2 is FQNEAQ (reference sequence).

The CDR3 bases are TGTGCCAGCAGTCACCGACTAGCGGGAGATAATACCGGGGAGCTGTTTTTT. Its translation: CASSHRLAGDNTGELFF. The chain combines TRBV7-6 with TRBJ2-2; TRBD2 matches 12 bases. Trimming took 6 bases from V and 5 from J; bases not matched to a gene: 10. The CDR3 contains 17 residues. The germline V gene encodes CDR1 SGHVS and CDR2 FNYEAQ.

The gene calls are TRBV6-5 and TRBJ1-4; D might be TRBD1 (6 bases). CDR1 is MNHEY and CDR2 is SVGAGI in the germline V gene. Deletions cut 10 bases from V and 8 bases from J, with 20 bases between. The CDR3 is 14 amino acids. This CDR3 reads CATRGAGGGEKLFF. The CDR3 nucleotides read TGTGCCACCAGGGGCGCGGGAGGTGGAGAAAAACTGTTTTTT.

The V and J genes are TRBV4-2 and TRBJ2-1; 9 positions match TRBD1. The length of the CDR3 is 14 residues. V shed 6 bases, J shed 7 bases, and the junction held 7 bases outside the gene matches. Germline V gives CDR1 LGHNA, CDR2 YNFKEQ. CDR3 protein: CASSPGTGWNEQFF. The CDR3 DNA follows: TGTGCCAGCAGTCCCGGGACAGGGTGGAATGAGCAGTTCTTC.

The chain recombines TRBV15 with TRBJ2-1; 9 nucleotides agree with TRBD2. The CDR3 covers 16 residues. After removal of 0 bases from V and 7 bases from J, the junction contained 7 bases not matched to a gene. The germline V gene encodes CDR1 LNHNV and CDR2 YYDKDF (reference sequence). The CDR3 sequence is CATSRDRAGGPNEQFF. The CDR3, as DNA: TGTGCCACCAGCAGAGATCGGGCGGGAGGGCCAAATGAGCAGTTCTTC.

J is TRBJ2-6 and V is TRBV7-6; perhaps TRBD1 as D (6 bases). This CDR3 spans 19 amino acids. CDR1 and CDR2 (germline): SGHVS, FNYEAQ. V shed 0 bases and J shed 2 bases, with 17 bases lying between them. As DNA, the CDR3 is TGTGCCAGCAGCTTAGCGTTGGGACAAGAGTTTGCTGGGGCCAACGTCCTGACTTTC. Its translation: CASSLALGQEFAGANVLTF.

CDR3 nucleotide sequence: TGCGCCAGCAGCAGGGACAGACCCCAAGAGACCCAGTACTTC. Protein product: CASSRDRPQETQYF. This chain connects TRBV5-1 to TRBJ2-5; TRBD1 matches 7 bases. This CDR3 comprises 14 residues. Trimming cost V 4 bases and J 1 base; bases outside gene matches: 4. Germline lookup yields CDR1 SGHRS and CDR2 YFSETQ.

The V call is TRBV6-5, the J call TRBJ2-7; D is possibly TRBD2 (6 bases). The ends were cut back, 3 bases at V and 1 base at J, with 7 bases in the middle. The germline V gene has CDR1 MNHEY and CDR2 SVGAGI. The CDR3 has 13 amino acids. Written as DNA, the CDR3 is TGTGCCAGCAGTTATGGAGGGTCCTACGAGCAGTACTTC. Translation: CASSYGGSYEQYF.